The rows below give T cell receptor beta chains drawn from one sample of a study of blood T cell repertoires in COVID-19. Clones were read by immunoSEQ multiplex PCR, and TCRdb kept only the in-frame ones, dropping some. Among about 300,000 clones listed, 86% were seen once. The sequenced sample consisted of peripheral blood. These receptors all come from a woman aged 45-60 years with acute or convalescent COVID-19. CDR3s include the opening cysteine and the closing phenylalanine or tryptophan. A D gene is named only where the DNA matches it firmly. Some rows have no size entry. The others give once, few or many, or a class for an expanded clone.

>TRBV19|.|TRBJ1-5|16|TRBD1
CASSIVGTGLNQPQHF
TGTGCCAGTAGTATCGTGGGGACAGGGTTAAATCAGCCCCAGCATTTT
>TRBV7-3|.|TRBJ2-2|19|TRBD1
CASSLKLTATGGNTGELFF
TGTGCCAGCAGCTTAAAGCTGACTGCAACAGGGGGCAACACCGGGGAGCTGTTTTTT
>TRBV6-5|.|TRBJ1-1|14|TRBD1
CASSPRDRLTEAFF
TGTGCCAGCAGTCCGCGGGACAGACTCACTGAAGCTTTCTTT
>TRBV12-3/TRBV12-4|.|TRBJ1-2|13|.
CASCREGVDGYTF
TGTGCCAGCTGCAGGGAGGGTGTAGATGGCTACACCTTC
>TRBV7-9|.|TRBJ1-1|13|.
CASSLGSGTEAFF
TGTGCCAGCAGCTTAGGATCCGGGACTGAAGCTTTCTTT
>TRBV9|.|TRBJ2-6|18|TRBD1
CASSVGGTGYSGANVLTF
TGTGCCAGCAGCGTAGGAGGGACAGGGTACTCCGGGGCCAACGTCCTGACTTTC
>TRBV27|.|TRBJ1-1|13|.
CANPGGWGTEAFF
TGTGCCAACCCTGGGGGCTGGGGCACTGAAGCTTTCTTT
>TRBV28|once|TRBJ1-2|14|TRBD1
CASREIRGRRGYTF
TGTGCCAGCAGGGAAATCAGGGGGCGTAGAGGCTACACCTTC
>TRBV11-2|.|TRBJ1-1|13|.
CASSLVSYTEAFF
TGTGCCAGCAGCTTAGTGTCCTACACTGAAGCTTTCTTT
>TRBV2|.|TRBJ1-1|15|.
CASSPDAAWATEAFF
TGTGCCAGCAGTCCGGATGCTGCCTGGGCCACTGAAGCTTTCTTT
>TRBV27|.|TRBJ2-7|13|.
CASSFDYSYEQYF
TGTGCCAGCAGTTTCGACTACTCCTACGAGCAGTACTTC